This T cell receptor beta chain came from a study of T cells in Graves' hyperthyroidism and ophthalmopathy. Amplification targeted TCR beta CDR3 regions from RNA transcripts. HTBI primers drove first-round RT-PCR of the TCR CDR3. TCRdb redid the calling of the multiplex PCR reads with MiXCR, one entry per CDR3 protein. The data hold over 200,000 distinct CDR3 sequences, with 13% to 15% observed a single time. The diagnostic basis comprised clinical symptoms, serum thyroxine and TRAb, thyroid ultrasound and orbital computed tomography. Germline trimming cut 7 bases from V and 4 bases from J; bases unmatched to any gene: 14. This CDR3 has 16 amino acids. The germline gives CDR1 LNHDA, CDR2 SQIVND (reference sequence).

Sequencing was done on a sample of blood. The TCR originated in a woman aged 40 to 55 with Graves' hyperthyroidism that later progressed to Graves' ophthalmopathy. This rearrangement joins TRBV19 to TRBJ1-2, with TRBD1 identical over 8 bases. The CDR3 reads CASTFGWDRLIYGYTF. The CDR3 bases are TGTGCCAGTACCTTTGGCTGGGACAGGTTAATCTATGGCTACACCTTC.